This T cell receptor (beta chain) was profiled in a study of OX40 agonist ivuxolimab in advanced cancers. The overall study: Clinicians treated patients with ivuxolimab, an agonistic anti-OX40 (CD134) antibody. Overall study results and limits: Among T cells, CD8+ cells averaged more expanded clones than CD4+ cells. At 0.1 to 3.0 mg/kg and by week 6, clonal expansion occurred in CD4+ and CD8+ blood T cells.

A note on this clone: Its antigen is still unknown.

Autoimmune disease history or systemic immunosuppression barred patients. The germline gives CDR1 MDHEN, CDR2 SYDVKM. This CDR3 spans 14 amino acids. Trimming left V 5 bases short and J 2 bases short, with 13 bases between. Profiled with immunoSEQ multiplex PCR; TCRdb holds only in-frame clones, not every one. The sample has 55,000 to 65,000 clones; about 88% are singletons. The sample here was CD4+ or CD8+ T cells sorted from blood, taken in a trial of the OX40 agonist ivuxolimab. This receptor was obtained from an adult with an advanced solid tumor such as melanoma, head and neck, liver or kidney cancer. The chain has TRBV28 and TRBJ2-7, with a tentative D call TRBD1 (5 bases). CDR3 bases: TGTGCCAGCAGTCCCCCTGGGGCCCCCTACGAGCAGTACTTC. It codes for CASSPPGAPYEQYF.